This T cell receptor (beta chain) was captured by sequencing in a study of control samples from healthy donors and cancer patients. Profiling relied on immunoSEQ multiplex PCR, and the TCRdb table lists in-frame clones only, not all of them. This sample has approximately 170,000 clones, with around 88% found just once. V was trimmed by 5 bases and J by 4 bases, leaving 9 bases between them. Germline CDR1 SEHNR, CDR2 FQNEAQ (reference sequence). The CDR3 is 12 residues long. The rearrangement joins TRBV7-9 to TRBJ2-7; TRBD2 is a possible D gene (5 bases). This sequence was found in a woman under 40 in good health. Sequenced input: blood. CDR3 DNA: TGTGCCAGCAGCGCCACGGGGTACGAGCAGTACTTC. Protein sequence: CASSATGYEQYF.